This T cell receptor beta chain was profiled in a study of T cell repertoires in cytomegalovirus infection. Across the whole study: CMV epitopes, recently identified HLA-C-restricted and well-studied HLA-B-restricted, were used. Indications came from public TCR beta signatures; they pointed to CMV infection and to a matching HLA type.

MiXCR, applied by TCRdb to the reads, yields one record per CDR3 protein. The data contain around 430,000 distinct CDR3 sequences, more than 40% of them singletons. With regard to this clonotype: Antigen unknown.

Study-wide results and limits: Carriers of CMV plus the relevant HLA were identified by cumulative public TCR beta family frequency. What dominated the ex vivo response were HLA-C-restricted CMV-specific TCR beta clonotypes.

This CDR3 comprises 15 residues. The J segment lost 4 bases and the V segment lost 8 bases, leaving 8 bases of the junction unmatched. The origin of this receptor is a human donor in good health (CMV status not recorded). Some clones in this sample may be carry-over from other donors' samples. The chain is built from TRBV12-3 or TRBV12-4 and TRBJ2-1; 10 bases map to TRBD2. This specimen consisted of cultured PBMCs, obtained from culture after CMV antigen stimulation. This CDR3 reads CASSKPGLAYNEQFF. CDR3 nucleotide sequence: TGTGCCAGCTCGAAACCGGGACTAGCGTACAATGAGCAGTTCTTC.